The sequence of this TCR beta chain was determined in a study of T cells in Graves' hyperthyroidism and ophthalmopathy. Trimming pared 1 base from V and 1 base from J, leaving 10 bases between. Germline-derived CDR1 and CDR2 are ENHRY and SYGVKD. The CDR3 spans 16 residues. The sample holds many counts of this clonotype. RNA transcripts gave rise to amplified TCR beta CDR3 regions. The HTBI primer set served for first-round RT-PCR of the TCR CDR3. TCRdb reprocessed the multiplex PCR reads via MiXCR and lists one record per CDR3 protein. The sample has 600,000 or so distinct CDR3 sequences, about half seen once. Newly diagnosed patients aged 18 to 65 had hyperthyroidism of under 2 months' duration. Orbital computed tomography and thyroid ultrasound, together with serum TRAb and thyroxine and clinical symptoms, were used for diagnoses.

V usage is TRBV10-3 and J usage is TRBJ2-2; no definite D call. The clonotype comes from a young woman with Graves' hyperthyroidism. Sequencing was carried out using peripheral blood or thyroid tissue (not recorded which). The CDR3 is CAISELEIRNTGELFF. CDR3 sequence (DNA): TGTGCCATCAGTGAGTTAGAAATCCGGAACACCGGGGAGCTGTTTTTT.